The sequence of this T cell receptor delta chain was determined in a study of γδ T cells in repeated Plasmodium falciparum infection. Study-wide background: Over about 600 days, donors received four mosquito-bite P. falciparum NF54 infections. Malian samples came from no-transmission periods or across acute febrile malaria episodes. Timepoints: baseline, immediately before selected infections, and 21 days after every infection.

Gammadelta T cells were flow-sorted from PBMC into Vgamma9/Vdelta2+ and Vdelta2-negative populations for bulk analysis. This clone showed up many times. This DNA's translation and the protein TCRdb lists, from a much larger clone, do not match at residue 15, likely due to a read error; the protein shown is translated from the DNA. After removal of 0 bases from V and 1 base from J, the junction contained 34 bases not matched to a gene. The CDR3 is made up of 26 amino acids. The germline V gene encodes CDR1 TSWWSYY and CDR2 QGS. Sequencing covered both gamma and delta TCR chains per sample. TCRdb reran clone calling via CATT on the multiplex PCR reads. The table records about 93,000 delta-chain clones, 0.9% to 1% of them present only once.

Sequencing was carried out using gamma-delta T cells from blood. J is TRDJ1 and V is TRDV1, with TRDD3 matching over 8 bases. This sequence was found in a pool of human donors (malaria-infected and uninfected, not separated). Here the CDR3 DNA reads TGTGCTCTTGGGGAACTGGTCCCAATCCTTCCCTTACTGGGGGGTAATGAGGGTGCGGGCACCGATAAACTCATCTTT. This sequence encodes CALGELVPILPLLGGNEGAGTDKLIF.